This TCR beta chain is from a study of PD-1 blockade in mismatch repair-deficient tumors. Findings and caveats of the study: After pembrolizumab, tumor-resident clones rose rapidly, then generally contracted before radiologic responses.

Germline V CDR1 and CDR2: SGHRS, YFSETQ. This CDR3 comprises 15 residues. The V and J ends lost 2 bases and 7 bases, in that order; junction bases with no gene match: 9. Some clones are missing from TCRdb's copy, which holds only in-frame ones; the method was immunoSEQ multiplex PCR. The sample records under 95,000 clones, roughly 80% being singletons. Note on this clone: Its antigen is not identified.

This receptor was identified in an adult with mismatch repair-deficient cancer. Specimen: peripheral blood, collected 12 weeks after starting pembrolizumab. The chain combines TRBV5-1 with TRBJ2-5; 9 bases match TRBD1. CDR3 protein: CASSLLQGAGGTQYF. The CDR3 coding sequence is TGCGCCAGCAGCTTACTACAGGGGGCTGGGGGGACCCAGTACTTC.